This T cell receptor (beta chain) was obtained from a study of T cells in Graves' hyperthyroidism and ophthalmopathy (dated by TCRdb to between 2018 and 2021). Looking at the study overall: To identify distinguishing TCR V-J signatures, a discovery cohort of around 100 patients was used, comprising 43 with Graves' ophthalmopathy and around 57 with stable Graves' hyperthyroidism. Prospective prediction of ophthalmopathy was tested in an independent validation cohort consisting of about 19 hyperthyroidism patients and approximately 16 patients who later progressed to ophthalmopathy. For training and testing, the 80 to 100 patients in the discovery cohort were randomly divided in a 7:3 ratio. Thyroid tissue and blood T-cell repertoires from roughly six Graves' hyperthyroidism patients were also compared in the study. After sampling, hyperthyroidism patients received methimazole starting at 30 mg daily, and ophthalmopathy patients received high-dose intravenous methylprednisolone. The paper reports TCR Vbeta CDR3 sequencing of approximately 140 peripheral blood samples: approximately 41 ophthalmopathy, under 80 hyperthyroidism and 17 progressor patients.

What the study reported, not specific to this receptor: During validation, the model predicted progression to ophthalmopathy a median of around six months ahead of onset, with around 71% sensitivity and around 72% specificity. No statistical method was used to set the sample size in advance, and investigators knew the group allocation. Ophthalmopathy was separated from stable hyperthyroidism by a 13 V-J signature model, with approximately 86% sensitivity and 81% to 82% specificity obtained in cross-validation and 80%/75% obtained in testing. Blood samples also contained most of the expanded thyroid clonotypes (frequency above 0.001), which suggests that blood repertoires may reflect thyroid immune responses.

CDR1 and CDR2 were assigned from the germline V gene as MNHEY and SVGAGI. The CDR3 contains 14 residues, cysteine and phenylalanine counted. Only the CDR3 DNA stays, 42 bases, in frame from base 1. Deletion took 2 bases off V and 5 bases off J, with a span of 12 bases between the germline ends. The TCR beta CDR3 regions were amplified from RNA transcripts. A first-round RT-PCR of the TCR CDR3 used the HTBI primer set with the Qiagen OneStep RT-PCR kit. Libraries were constructed in a second round of multiplex PCR, after which size selection and purification were carried out. Libraries were sequenced paired-end with 100 bp reads on an Illumina HiSeq2000. Per the source publication's procedure: SOAPnuke was used to process the raw data, throwing out any read that contained adapters or uncalled bases, had a mean Phred below 15, or lacked an exact constant-primer or identifier match. COPE v1.2.5 was used to merge high-quality paired reads, and clonotypes were defined as unique nucleotide sequences. Clonotypes were aligned to IMGT TRBV, TRBD and TRBJ reference segments using MiTCR v1.1. Only V-J combinations with frequency above 0.0001, covering roughly 99% of repertoires, were analysed. A TCS score was defined as the ratio of F50 (clonal expansion) to E x V (chaos), with BLOSUM62-based TCRdist applied between CDR3 peptides within each V-J. Welch's t-statistics and random forest reduced just over 500 V-J features to around 14, which were used in a naive Bayes classifier (R e1071). The Morisita-Horn index was used to measure how similar the thyroid and blood repertoires were. TCRdb took the public reads, trimmed them with fastp at Q25, ran MiXCR for clone calling and kept in-frame beta chains. Entries are consolidated by CDR3 protein sequence, retaining the most common genes and DNA. These V and J calls derive from TCRdb rather than the authors' analysis. The sample has around 620,000 distinct CDR3 sequences on record, just over 45% of them singletons. The ten largest account for 15% to 20% of the sample.

There are many counts of this clonotype. Its antigen is currently not known. Base qualities are not at hand, and no much larger clone is one base apart. Patients with uncontrolled infections, other autoimmune diseases, pregnancy or lactation were excluded. Diagnoses were based on clinical symptoms, serum thyroxine and TRAb, thyroid ultrasound and orbital computed tomography. Trizol reagent was used to extract total RNA, and RNA quality was then checked on an Agilent 2100 Bioanalyzer. Sample: peripheral blood or thyroid tissue (not recorded which). The rearrangement joined TRBV6-5 to TRBJ1-2; the D gene cannot be named for sure. This TCR was sampled from an adult woman with Graves' disease, either hyperthyroidism or ophthalmopathy (not recorded which). The CDR3 corresponds to CASSYDGGSYGYTF. The nucleotides read TGTGCCAGCAGTTACGATGGAGGCAGTTATGGCTACACCTTC.